The present entry profiles one T cell receptor beta chain with its context. Its antigen is unknown. This entry comes from a study of OX40 agonist ivuxolimab in advanced cancers. Study-level background: The patients received agonistic anti-OX40 (CD134) antibody ivuxolimab. At 65% to 90% male, the cohort had a mean age of around 56 years, ranging from roughly 23 to 80. General study findings and limits: At doses 0.1 to 3.0 mg/kg, CD4+ and CD8+ clones expanded. Low clonal expansion, among the lowest seen, marked partial responders at 0.1-3.0 mg/kg.

The repertoire was sequenced with immunoSEQ multiplex PCR; TCRdb's copy has only in-frame clones and lacks some. The table shows about 19,000 clones, with 80% to 90% occurring only once. This CDR3 comprises 16 residues. J gave up 7 bases and V 1 base, and 5 bases lay outside the gene matches. Germline-derived CDR1 and CDR2 are MDHEN and SYDVKM. This sample comprised CD4+ or CD8+ T cells sorted from blood, obtained in a trial of the OX40 agonist ivuxolimab. The chain couples TRBV28 to TRBJ2-1; 12 nucleotides line up with TRBD2. The clonotype comes from an adult with an advanced solid tumor such as melanoma, head and neck, liver or kidney cancer. The CDR3: CASSLFLAGGRNEQFF. As DNA, the CDR3 is TGTGCCAGCAGTTTATTTCTAGCGGGAGGGAGGAATGAGCAGTTCTTC.